This TCR beta chain was retrieved from a study of blood T cell repertoires in COVID-19 (TCRdb year 2020). For the study in its entirety: Samples from collaborators originated in the United States, Italy and Spain and spanned both the acute and convalescent phases of COVID-19. A de-identified subject ID, COVID-19 status, age in years and sex were almost always included in the sample metadata. The prospective study material was composed of cDNA or gDNA derived from T cells, B-cell-depleted T cells, or PBMCs. Where HLA class I and class II types were available, the types were taken from metadata supplied by the sample provider, not from assay-based typing. Samples came from the ongoing ImmuneRACE study (first 160 participants) plus 1,254 subjects from 6 global collaborators. Deeply sampled blood TCRbeta repertoires from subjects exposed to, actively infected with, or recovered from COVID-19 were included in the dataset. A freely available public database, intended as a resource for researchers studying the immune response to SARS-CoV-2, is where the repertoires were released.

From its cysteine to its phenylalanine, the CDR3 spans 12 amino acids. The kept DNA is CDR3 alone, 36 bases in frame from the first base. CDR1 SGHRS and CDR2 YFSETQ are derived from the germline V gene. Unmatched junction bases come to 1, with V trimmed by 5 bases and J by 5 bases. About this clone itself: Its target antigen remains unknown. Base qualities were left out, and no much larger clone turns up one base away.

What the study reported, not specific to this receptor: How much clinical and demographic metadata was included differed by source and by participant, and the metadata was provided uncurated.

Collaborating institutions collected whole blood in K2EDTA tubes following their own protocols. Collaborator samples were shipped for TCRbeta analysis as frozen whole blood, isolated PBMCs, or DNA extracted from either sample type. TCRbeta CDR3 regions were amplified from genomic DNA by means of the immunoSEQ Assay, a bias-controlled multiplex PCR. As for the authors' bioinformatics: Nucleated cell counts per sample were estimated from amplification of reference gene primers within the assay. To quantify the absolute abundance of each unique TCRbeta CDR3 rearrangement, sequence reads were collapsed and filtered. For each sample, productive Simpson clonality was calculated as the square root of Simpson's diversity index across productive rearrangements. TCRdb took this table from immuneACCESS and kept in-frame rearrangements with V and J called. Such tables lack part of the clones; where checked against another copy, unresolved V genes explain under half of the gap, and the rest is unexplained. That table gives V, J and clone size, and the DNA gave D and trimming. This sample holds some 350,000 clones; 85% to 90% were observed only once. Around 7% of the sample belongs to the ten largest clones.

The source of this sequence is a man aged 18 to 29 with active or convalescent COVID-19. Sequenced sample: peripheral blood. The chain joins TRBV5-1 to TRBJ2-1; the junction holds 7 bases that match TRBD2. The DNA sequence is as follows: TGCGCCAGCAGTCTAGCGGACAATGAGCAGTTCTTC. Translated, this gives CASSLADNEQFF. Full variable domain (CDR3 extended with the reference TRBV5-1 and TRBJ2-1 proteins): KAGVTQTPRYLIKTRGQQVTLSCSPISGHRSVSWYQQTPGQGLQFLFEYFSETQRNKGNFPGRFSGRQFSNSRSEMNVSTLELGDSALYLCASSLADNEQFFGPGTRLTVL.